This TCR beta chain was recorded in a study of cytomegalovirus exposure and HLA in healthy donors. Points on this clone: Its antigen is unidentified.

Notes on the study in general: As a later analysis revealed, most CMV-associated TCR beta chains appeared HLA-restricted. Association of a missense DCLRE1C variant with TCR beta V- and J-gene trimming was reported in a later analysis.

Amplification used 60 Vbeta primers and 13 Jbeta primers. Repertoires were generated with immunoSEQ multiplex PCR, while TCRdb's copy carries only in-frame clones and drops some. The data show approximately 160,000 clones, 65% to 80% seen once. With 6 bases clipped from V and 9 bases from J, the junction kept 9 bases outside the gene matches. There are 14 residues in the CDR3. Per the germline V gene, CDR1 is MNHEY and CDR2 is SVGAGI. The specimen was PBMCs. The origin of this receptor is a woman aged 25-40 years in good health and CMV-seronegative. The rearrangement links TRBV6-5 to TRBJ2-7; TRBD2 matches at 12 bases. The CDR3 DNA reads TGTGCCAGCAGCTCCCGACTAGCGGGAGTGGTGCAGTACTTC. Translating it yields CASSSRLAGVVQYF.